What follows is one T cell receptor (beta chain) and its context. V lost 1 base, J lost 6 bases, and 14 bases lay in between. The V gene's germline CDR1 is SGDLS and CDR2 YYNGEE. This CDR3 comprises 15 residues. Every isolated RNA sample was fully reverse transcribed, so sequencing captured expressed TCRB transcripts. The method was immunoSEQ multiplex PCR; TCRdb's version includes in-frame clones alone and lacks a portion of them. This repertoire shows 400,000 to 500,000 clones, more than 11% found once; its top ten account for 0.035% to 0.04%. This record belongs to a study of beta chain features in type 1 diabetes.

The chain carries TRBV9 and TRBJ2-1, with a possible D match to TRBD1 (6 bases). The sequenced sample was naive CD4+ T cells from blood. The receptor was derived from a man aged 30-40 years in good health. CDR3 amino acids: CASSVRDRSTNEQFF. The CDR3 nucleotides read TGTGCCAGCAGCGTAAGAGACAGGAGTACCAATGAGCAGTTCTTC.